The next 11 T cell receptor beta chains were all read from a single sample in a study of T cells after yellow fever vaccination (dated 2019 in TCRdb). What this sample's treatment or condition label stands for: live attenuated yellow fever vaccine strain. To prepare the library, 5' RACE was applied. The instrument was an Illumina NovaSeq 6000. TCRdb cleaned the public reads at Q25 with fastp, built clones with MiXCR and kept in-frame beta chains. Rows with one shared CDR3 protein collapse into an entry with the most common genes and DNA. A total of about 340,000 distinct CDR3 sequences appear in this sample, about an eighth of them only once. The ten biggest clones cover 2.5% to 4% of the sample. This specimen consisted of CD4+ T cells sorted from PBMCs, obtained 15 days after the yellow fever booster vaccination. Every receptor here comes from a man younger than 30 who received the YFV17D yellow fever vaccine.

This clonotype was seen at least ten times. V is TRBV25-1 and J is TRBJ2-7, with 7 bases identical to TRBD2. V was clipped by 0 bases and J by 5 bases; unmatched bases: 4. In germline, CDR1 is MGHDK, CDR2 SYGVNS. The CDR3 runs 14 residues. CDR3 region: CASSEYGGINEQYF. CDR3 in DNA: TGTGCCAGCAGTGAATACGGGGGGATCAACGAGCAGTACTTC.

This clonotype has a count of ten or more. The chain is built from TRBV6-5 and TRBJ2-3; D unclear. Trimming removed 2 bases from V and 6 bases from J, with 9 bases in between. This CDR3 spans 13 amino acids. Germline-derived CDR1 and CDR2 are MNHEY and SVGAGI. This CDR3 is CASSYPAADTQYF. The CDR3 coding sequence is TGTGCCAGCAGTTACCCTGCCGCCGATACGCAGTATTTT.

V is TRBV7-2 and J is TRBJ2-1; TRBD2 might be the D (5 bases). CDR3 size: 16 residues. Deletions cut 2 bases from V and 6 bases from J, with 17 bases between. CDR1 is SGHTA and CDR2 is FQGNSA in the germline V gene. CDR3 DNA sequence: TGTGCCAGCAGCTTAACCGGGGTCCTAGGCGCCAATGAGCAGTTCTTC. This translates into CASSLTGVLGANEQFF.

CDR3 protein: CASSYTQGLREQYF. CDR3 bases: TGTGCCAGCAGTTATACTCAGGGATTGAGGGAGCAGTACTTC. The chain employs TRBV6-6 and TRBJ2-7; D is perhaps TRBD1 (5 bases). The CDR3 runs 14 residues. Trimming left V 3 bases short and J 7 bases short, with 16 bases between. CDR1 and CDR2 from the germline V gene are MNHNY and SVGAGI (reference sequence).

The chain is built from TRBV6-2 or TRBV6-3 and TRBJ2-7, with D perhaps matching TRBD1 (5 bases). The CDR3 extends over 13 amino acids. Trimming cost V 3 bases and J 1 base, with 7 bases left between them. CDR1 is MNHEY, CDR2 SVGEGT, per germline. This CDR3 is CASSYRQSYEQYV. The DNA of the CDR3 is TGTGCCAGCAGTTATCGACAGTCCTACGAGCAGTACGTC.

This clonotype turned up a few times. This chain uses TRBV4-3 with TRBJ2-5; D may be TRBD2 (5 bases). Germline loops: CDR1 LGHNA, CDR2 YSLEER. V was trimmed by 0 bases and J by 3 bases, leaving 11 bases between them. The CDR3 has 15 residues. The CDR3 DNA reads as TGCGCCAGCAGCCAAGATCTCCGGGGAAAAGAGACCCAGTACTTC. Protein product: CASSQDLRGKETQYF.

The genes are TRBV10-3 and TRBJ2-2, with 10 bases identical to TRBD1. V shed 2 bases and J 2 bases; nucleotides not matched to a gene: 11. In germline, CDR1 is ENHRY, CDR2 SYGVKD. CDR3 length equals 19 residues. CDR3 DNA: TGTGCCATCAGTGAGAGTTACGGGACAGGGGTCCCTAACACCGGGGAGCTGTTTTTT. Its protein is CAISESYGTGVPNTGELFF.

This clonotype was observed many times. V and J are TRBV7-2 and TRBJ1-5, with 7 bases identical to TRBD1. This CDR3 region has 16 residues. Germline lookup yields CDR1 SGHTA and CDR2 FQGNSA. J was trimmed by 3 bases and V by 3 bases; bases with no gene match: 8. The CDR3 region has the DNA TGTGCCAGCAGCTTCTCCGCAGGGGGTAACAATCAGCCCCAGCATTTT. As protein: CASSFSAGGNNQPQHF.

This clonotype was seen a handful of times. The rearrangement joins TRBV29-1 to TRBJ2-5; D gene unclear. V was cut by 4 bases and J by 9 bases, with 18 bases left in between. This CDR3 has 13 residues. Germline lookup yields CDR1 SQVTM and CDR2 ANQGSEA. The CDR3 here is CSVVALGSDAQYF. The DNA of the CDR3 is TGCAGCGTTGTAGCTCTAGGTTCGGATGCCCAGTACTTC.

This clonotype showed up just a few times. The V gene is TRBV7-2, the J gene TRBJ2-1, with 8 bases fitting TRBD2. With 5 bases clipped from V and 9 bases from J, the junction kept 12 bases outside the gene matches. The CDR3 runs to 15 residues. Germline CDR1 reads SGHTA; CDR2 reads FQGNSA. This chain's CDR3 is CASSRGGLLEGEQFF. As DNA, the CDR3 is TGTGCCAGCAGCCGGGGGGGACTCTTGGAAGGTGAGCAGTTCTTC.

The V and J genes are TRBV12-3 or TRBV12-4 and TRBJ2-1, with D perhaps matching TRBD2 (7 bases). This CDR3 comprises 13 residues. Between the trimmed V and J ends, which lost 6 bases and 6 bases, there was a span of 12 bases. The CDR3 reads CASSAGARNEQFF. In DNA form, the CDR3 reads TGTGCCAGCAGCGCGGGGGCCCGCAATGAGCAGTTCTTC.